Listed here is a single T cell receptor beta chain. The data were taken from a study of CD8 T cells in Susac syndrome. Germline V gives CDR1 SQVTM, CDR2 ANQGSEA. Trimming took 7 bases from V and 3 from J, leaving 30 bases between them. The CDR3 is 18 amino acids. Random hexamers primed reverse transcription of about 0.45 to 1 ug RNA. Amplification of TCR beta CDR3 across 54 Vbeta and 13 Jbeta was performed with immunoSEQ multiplex PCR. TCRdb re-analysed the immunoSEQ multiplex PCR reads in MiXCR, keeping a single row per CDR3 protein. The sample lists 150,000 to 200,000 distinct CDR3 sequences, around 96% occurring once. Through negative isolation, CD4+ and CD8+ T cells were obtained, while TEMRA cells were enriched using FACS.

This clonotype was obtained from a human donor with multiple sclerosis. The sample comprised CD8+ T cells from PBMCs. The V gene is TRBV29-1, the J gene TRBJ1-2; D gene uncertain. The CDR3, as DNA: TGCAGCGCCCCGACGGTAGGGAGCGAGATACCCGGGGACTATGGCTACACCTTC. It codes for CSAPTVGSEIPGDYGYTF. Supplemented by reference TRBV29-1 and TRBJ1-2, the full variable domain reads SAVISQKPSRDICQRGTSLTIQCQVDSQVTMMFWYRQQPGQSLTLIATANQGSEATYESGFVIDKFPISRPNLTFSTLTVSNMSPEDSSIYLCSAPTVGSEIPGDYGYTFGSGTRLTVV.